This TCR beta chain was obtained from a study of control samples from healthy donors and cancer patients. The V segment lost 1 base and the J segment 4 bases; nucleotides outside the gene matches: 4. The germline CDR1 and CDR2 sequences are LGHNA and YSLEER. The CDR3 is made up of 16 amino acids. Profiled with immunoSEQ multiplex PCR; TCRdb holds only in-frame clones, not every one. The sample has 90,000 to 150,000 clones; about nine tenths are singletons. The chain uses TRBV4-3 and TRBJ2-1; 10 bases are a match to TRBD2. The sample taken for sequencing was blood. This clonotype was obtained from a middle-aged man in good health. The CDR3 nucleotides are TGCGCCAGCAGCCAAGTGGCTAGCGGGGGTTACAATGAGCAGTTCTTC. It codes for CASSQVASGGYNEQFF.